This TCR beta chain came from a study of human T cells and chemical hapten exposure. Study background: The study enrolled mostly female patients with alopecia areata, totalis or universalis.

This clonotype was seen just once. Its antigen is as yet unknown. One entry per CDR3 protein, called by TCRdb with MiXCR from the RACE reads. The table has fewer than 200,000 distinct CDR3 sequences, approximately 20% seen once. Time point described: patch test 1, 2 weeks after DPC sensitization. Treatment: therapeutic diphenylcyclopropenone sensitization with weekly scalp DPC. Between the trimmed V and J ends, which lost 5 bases and 6 bases, there was a span of 23 bases. Germline CDR1 reads DFQATT; CDR2 reads SNEGSKA (reference sequence). The length of the CDR3 is 15 residues. Study-wide findings and caveats: As the donors had alopecia, their immune response may differ from healthy people's.

V is TRBV20-1 and J is TRBJ2-7, with a weak D call TRBD2 (6 bases). The sequence derives from a woman between 45 and 60 years old with alopecia areata. Some clones in this sample may be carry-over from other donors' samples. The material was whole blood, obtained in connection with sensitization to the hapten diphenylcyclopropenone (DPC). The CDR3 loop is CSAPDTSRRVGEQYF. The CDR3, as DNA: TGCAGTGCTCCCGATACTAGCAGGAGAGTCGGCGAGCAGTACTTC.